This T cell receptor beta chain was observed in a study of T cells expressing NK-cell markers. Germline CDR1 reads SEHNR; CDR2 reads FQNEAQ (reference sequence). The CDR3 is made up of 14 amino acids. TCRdb derives one entry per CDR3 protein from the 5' RACE reads, leaving out DNA. The data show 350,000 to 450,000 distinct CDR3 sequences, and the top ten clones hold over 4%. The TCR was taken from a man aged 18-69 years in good health. The rearrangement uses TRBV7-9 and TRBJ1-2; the D call from TCRdb, TRBD1, cannot be confirmed without DNA. The sequenced material came from blood T cells: a sorted CD56 or NKG2C T cell subset, CD4+ or CD8+ T cells, or bulk PBMC T cells (not recorded which). CDR3 residues: CASSRTGSNYGYTF.